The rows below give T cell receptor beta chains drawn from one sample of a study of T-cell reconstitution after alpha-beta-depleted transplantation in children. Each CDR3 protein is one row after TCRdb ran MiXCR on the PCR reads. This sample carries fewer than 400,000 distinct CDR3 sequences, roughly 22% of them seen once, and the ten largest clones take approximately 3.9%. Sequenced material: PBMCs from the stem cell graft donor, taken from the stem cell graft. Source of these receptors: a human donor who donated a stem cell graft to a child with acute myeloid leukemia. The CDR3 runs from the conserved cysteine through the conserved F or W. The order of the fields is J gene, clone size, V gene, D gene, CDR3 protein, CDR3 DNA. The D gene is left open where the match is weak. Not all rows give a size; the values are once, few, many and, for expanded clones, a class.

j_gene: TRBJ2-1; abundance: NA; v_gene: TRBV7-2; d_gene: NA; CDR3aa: CASSLYAREDNEQFF; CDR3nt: TGTGCCAGCAGCTTATACGCTAGGGAAGACAATGAGCAGTTCTTC
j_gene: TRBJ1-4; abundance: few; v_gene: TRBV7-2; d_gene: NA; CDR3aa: CASSHRVATNEKLFF; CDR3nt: TGTGCCAGCAGCCACAGGGTTGCAACTAATGAAAAACTGTTTTTT
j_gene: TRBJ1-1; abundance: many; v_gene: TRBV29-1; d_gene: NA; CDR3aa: CSVNGRANTEAFF; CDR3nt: TGCAGCGTGAACGGACGGGCGAACACTGAAGCTTTCTTT
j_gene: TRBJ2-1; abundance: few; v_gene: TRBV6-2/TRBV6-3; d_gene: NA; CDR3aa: CASIQTLRLAAGAYNEQFF; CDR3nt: TGTGCCAGCATCCAGACACTTCGTCTAGCCGCCGGGGCCTACAATGAGCAGTTCTTC
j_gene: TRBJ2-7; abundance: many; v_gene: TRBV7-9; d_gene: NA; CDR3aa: CASSFGGSYEQYF; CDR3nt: TGTGCCAGCAGCTTTGGGGGTTCCTACGAGCAGTACTTC
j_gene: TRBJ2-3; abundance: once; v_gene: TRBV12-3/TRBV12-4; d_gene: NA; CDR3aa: CASSGWRVGTDTQYF; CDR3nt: TGTGCCAGCAGTGGATGGAGGGTTGGCACAGATACGCAGTATTTT
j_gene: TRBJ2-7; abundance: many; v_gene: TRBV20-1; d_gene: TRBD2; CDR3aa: CSARPLAASYEQYF; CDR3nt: TGCAGTGCTAGGCCTCTAGCGGCCTCCTACGAGCAGTACTTC
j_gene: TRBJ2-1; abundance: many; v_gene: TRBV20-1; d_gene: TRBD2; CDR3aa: CSARGLAAYNEQFF; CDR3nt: TGCAGTGCTAGGGGACTAGCGGCCTACAATGAGCAGTTCTTC
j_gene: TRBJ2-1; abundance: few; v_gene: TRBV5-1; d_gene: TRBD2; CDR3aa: CASSLRTSGFSYNEQFF; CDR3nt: TGCGCCAGCAGCTTACGGACTAGCGGGTTTTCTTACAATGAGCAGTTCTTC
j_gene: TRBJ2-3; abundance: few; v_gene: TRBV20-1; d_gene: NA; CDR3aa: CSAPYTSAPDTQYF; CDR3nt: TGCAGTGCTCCATACACTAGTGCTCCAGATACGCAGTATTTT
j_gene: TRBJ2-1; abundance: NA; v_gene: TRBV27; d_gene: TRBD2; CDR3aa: CASSRDSGGGYNEQFF; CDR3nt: TGTGCCAGCAGCCGGGATAGCGGGGGAGGTTACAATGAGCAGTTCTTC
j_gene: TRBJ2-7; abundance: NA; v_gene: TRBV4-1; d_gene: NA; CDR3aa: CASSQEDGKSYEQYF; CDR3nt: TGCGCCAGCAGCCAAGAGGACGGTAAATCCTACGAGCAGTACTTC
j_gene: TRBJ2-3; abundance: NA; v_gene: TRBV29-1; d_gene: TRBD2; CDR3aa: CSVSPSGTGDTQYF; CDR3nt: TGCAGCGTTAGCCCTAGCGGGACTGGAGATACGCAGTATTTT
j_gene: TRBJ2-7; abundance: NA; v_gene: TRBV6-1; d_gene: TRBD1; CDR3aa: CASGQGTTDEQYF; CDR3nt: TGTGCCAGCGGACAGGGAACGACGGACGAGCAGTACTTC
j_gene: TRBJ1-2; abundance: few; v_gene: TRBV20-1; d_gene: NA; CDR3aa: CSARTFGGRGYTF; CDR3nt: TGCAGTGCTAGAACCTTCGGGGGGCGAGGCTACACCTTC
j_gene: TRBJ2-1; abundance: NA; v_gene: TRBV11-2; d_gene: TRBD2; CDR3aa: CASSLFPSSGSPSYNEQFF; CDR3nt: TGTGCCAGCAGCTTATTTCCCTCTAGCGGGAGTCCTTCCTACAATGAGCAGTTCTTC
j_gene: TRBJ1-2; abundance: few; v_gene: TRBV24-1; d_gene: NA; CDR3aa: CATSDWGSYGYTF; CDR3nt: TGTGCCACCAGTGATTGGGGGAGCTATGGCTACACCTTC
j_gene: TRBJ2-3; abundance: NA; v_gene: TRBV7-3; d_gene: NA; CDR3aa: CASSAYGDTQYF; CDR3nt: TGTGCCAGCAGCGCCTATGGAGATACGCAGTATTTT
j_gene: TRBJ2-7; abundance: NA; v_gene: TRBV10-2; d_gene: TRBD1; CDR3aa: CASRGQGSSYEQYF; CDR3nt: TGCGCCAGCAGAGGACAGGGCAGCTCCTACGAGCAGTACTTC
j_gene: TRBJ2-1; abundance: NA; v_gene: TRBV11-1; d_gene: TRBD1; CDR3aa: CASADRDRVKERTYNEQFF; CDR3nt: TGTGCCAGCGCAGACCGAGACAGGGTAAAGGAGAGGACCTACAATGAGCAGTTCTTC
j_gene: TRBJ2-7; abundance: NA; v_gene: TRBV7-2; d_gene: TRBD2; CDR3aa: CASSSAGTTIYEQYF; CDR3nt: TGTGCCAGCAGCTCCGCCGGGACTACGATTTACGAGCAGTACTTC
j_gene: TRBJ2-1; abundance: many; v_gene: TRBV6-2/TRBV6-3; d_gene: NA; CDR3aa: CASSYEGPYNEQFF; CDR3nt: TGTGCCAGCAGTTACGAGGGACCCTACAATGAGCAGTTCTTC
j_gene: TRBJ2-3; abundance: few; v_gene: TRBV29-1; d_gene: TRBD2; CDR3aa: CSVDILGTSGGARVGTQYF; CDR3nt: TGCAGCGTTGATATCCTCGGGACTAGCGGGGGAGCTCGGGTCGGGACGCAGTATTTT
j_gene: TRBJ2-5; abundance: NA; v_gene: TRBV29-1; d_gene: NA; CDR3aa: CSARAGPDQETQYF; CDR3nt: TGCAGCGCCCGGGCAGGGCCCGACCAAGAGACCCAGTACTTC
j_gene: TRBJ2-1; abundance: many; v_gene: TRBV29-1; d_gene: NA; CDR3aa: CSVGTANEQFF; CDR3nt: TGCAGCGTAGGGACTGCCAATGAGCAGTTCTTC
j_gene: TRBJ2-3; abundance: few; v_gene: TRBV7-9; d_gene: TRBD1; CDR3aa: CASSPPGQGNTDTQYF; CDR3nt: TGTGCCAGCAGCCCTCCGGGACAGGGGAACACAGATACGCAGTATTTT
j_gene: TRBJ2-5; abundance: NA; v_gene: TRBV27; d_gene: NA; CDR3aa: CASRGLAGRSSETQYF; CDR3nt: TGTGCCAGCAGGGGTTTGGCGGGCCGGTCCTCGGAGACCCAGTACTTC
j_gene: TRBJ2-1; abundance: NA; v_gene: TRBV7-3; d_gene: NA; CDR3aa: CASSLTLDNEQFF; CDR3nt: TGTGCCAGCAGCTTAACGTTGGACAATGAGCAGTTCTTC
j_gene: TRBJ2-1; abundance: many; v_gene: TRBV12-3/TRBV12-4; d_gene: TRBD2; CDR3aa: CASSPGLAGMGEQFF; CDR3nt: TGTGCCAGCAGCCCGGGACTAGCGGGAATGGGCGAGCAGTTCTTC
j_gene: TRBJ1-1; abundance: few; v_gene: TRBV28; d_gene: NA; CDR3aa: CASTAPGTEAFF; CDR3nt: TGTGCCAGCACCGCCCCCGGGACGGAAGCTTTCTTT
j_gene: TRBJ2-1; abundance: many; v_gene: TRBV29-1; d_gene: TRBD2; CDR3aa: CSVEPGLAGGEQFF; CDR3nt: TGCAGCGTTGAACCGGGACTAGCGGGAGGTGAGCAGTTCTTC